This is a list of T cell receptor beta chains from one sample in a study of blood T cell repertoires in COVID-19. Repertoires were generated with immunoSEQ multiplex PCR, while TCRdb's copy carries only in-frame clones and drops some. The table records 50,000 to 75,000 clones, under 90% of them present only once. Sequenced material: peripheral blood. The receptors derive from a woman aged 80 or older with active or convalescent COVID-19. CDR3s leave out the opening cysteine and the closing phenylalanine or tryptophan. The order of the fields is CDR3 length, J gene, V gene, CDR3 protein.

13,TRBJ1-1,TRBV7-9,ASSLKRGAYTEAF
13,TRBJ1-2,TRBV6-6,ASSYGFEGEDGYT
14,TRBJ1-3,TRBV5-1,ASSLESAGSGNTIY
11,TRBJ2-1,TRBV6-4,ASSGELGEGQF
12,TRBJ2-7,TRBV7-2,ASSFGDRAYEQY
10,TRBJ2-5,TRBV29-1,SVEAGAETQY
15,TRBJ2-3,TRBV7-8,ASSATSGGLRTDTQY
13,TRBJ2-2,TRBV5-1,ASSSTVLGTGELF
9,TRBJ1-2,TRBV25-1,ASSVNYGYT
14,TRBJ2-3,TRBV19,ASSIGGGSGTDTQY
11,TRBJ1-2,TRBV29-1,SALRQGQSSYT
12,TRBJ1-1,TRBV5-1,ASTNTGLGTEAF
15,TRBJ2-4,TRBV7-9,ASSLDTGGEAKNIQY
14,TRBJ2-5,TRBV7-2,ASSPQGASGGETQY
12,TRBJ1-5,TRBV19,ASTGGYSNQPQH
10,TRBJ1-6,TRBV14,ASSQVLSPLH
12,TRBJ1-1,TRBV29-1,SVARDSLNTEAF
12,TRBJ1-1,TRBV6-5,ASSREGMDTEAF
11,TRBJ2-7,TRBV4-3,ASSEGVDYEQY
12,TRBJ2-3,TRBV15,ATSLEGGVDTQY
14,TRBJ2-7,TRBV5-4,ASSSGGPRGLYEQY
16,TRBJ1-3,TRBV3-1/TRBV3-2,ASSQDWRGAISGNTIY
15,TRBJ2-2,TRBV27,ASSLFGQGAAGGELF
14,TRBJ2-1,TRBV2,ASSARASGGGDEQF
12,TRBJ1-6,TRBV28,ASSLTGFHSPLH
12,TRBJ2-7,TRBV6-5,ASSSPRQGREQY
12,TRBJ1-2,TRBV3-1/TRBV3-2,ASSPGSLGHGYT
13,TRBJ2-3,TRBV10-1,ASSAQGVGTDTQY
12,TRBJ1-3,TRBV7-2,ASSSQGSGNTIY
10,TRBJ1-3,TRBV7-9,ASSVLVNTIY
15,TRBJ2-1,TRBV5-1,ASSLGPGQNSYNEQF
11,TRBJ2-1,TRBV2,AIPGLGVNEQF
14,TRBJ1-2,TRBV6-5,ASSFRQGVKGYGYT
15,TRBJ1-5,TRBV5-1,ASSLVRDRGTNQPQH
12,TRBJ2-7,TRBV28,ATLPSGKLYEQY
11,TRBJ1-1,TRBV7-3,ASSLPGSTEAF
13,TRBJ1-2,TRBV6-2/TRBV6-3,ASSYGAREGYGYT
11,TRBJ1-4,TRBV12-3/TRBV12-4,ASSLGLNEKLF
16,TRBJ2-7,TRBV5-6,ARSLTAGGPRSSYEQY
15,TRBJ2-3,TRBV5-4,ASSLLWGGGITDTQY
14,TRBJ1-1,TRBV27,ASSRGVARMNTEAF
12,TRBJ2-1,TRBV25-1,ASSMPGGYNEQF
15,TRBJ2-2,TRBV15,ATSRAPGQGIGGELF
13,TRBJ2-1,TRBV10-3,ATKKTSGDLYEQF
11,TRBJ2-1,TRBV7-9,ASSGTSFYEQF
12,TRBJ1-3,TRBV6-5,ASSYRGSGNTIY
11,TRBJ1-3,TRBV12-5,ASGLVEGNTIY
9,TRBJ2-7,TRBV6-5,ASRQGYEQY
15,TRBJ2-1,TRBV5-1,ASSLLPFRGSGNEQF
15,TRBJ2-5,TRBV4-3,ASSQGAPAAIQETQY
14,TRBJ2-5,TRBV5-8,ASSPRLAGIQETQY
11,TRBJ2-3,TRBV11-3,ASSFSAVEAQY
14,TRBJ2-7,TRBV5-4,ASSLPGTGVRYEQY